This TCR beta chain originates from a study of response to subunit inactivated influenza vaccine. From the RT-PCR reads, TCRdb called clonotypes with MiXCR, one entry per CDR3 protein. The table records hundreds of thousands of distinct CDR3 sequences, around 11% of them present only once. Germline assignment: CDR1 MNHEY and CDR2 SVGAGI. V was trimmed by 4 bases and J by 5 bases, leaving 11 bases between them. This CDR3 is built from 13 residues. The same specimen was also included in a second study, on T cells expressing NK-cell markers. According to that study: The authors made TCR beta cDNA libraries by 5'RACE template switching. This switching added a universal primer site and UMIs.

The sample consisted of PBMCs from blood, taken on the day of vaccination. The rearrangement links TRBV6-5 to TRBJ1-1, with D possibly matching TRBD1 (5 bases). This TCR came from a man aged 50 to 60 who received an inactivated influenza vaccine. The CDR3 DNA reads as TGTGCCAGCAGTTTTGGGGGTAGAACTGAAGCTTTCTTT. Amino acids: CASSFGGRTEAFF.